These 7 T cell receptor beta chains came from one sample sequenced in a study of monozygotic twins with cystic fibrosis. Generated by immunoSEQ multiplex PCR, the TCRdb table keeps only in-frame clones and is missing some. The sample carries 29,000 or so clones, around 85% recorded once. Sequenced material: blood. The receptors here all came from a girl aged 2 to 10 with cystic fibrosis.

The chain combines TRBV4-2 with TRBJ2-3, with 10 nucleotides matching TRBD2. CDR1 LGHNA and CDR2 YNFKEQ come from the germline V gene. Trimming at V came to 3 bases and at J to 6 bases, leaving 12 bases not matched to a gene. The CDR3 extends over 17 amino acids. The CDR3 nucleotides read TGTGCCAGCAGCCACGAAGACCTAGCGGGAGCTGTGGATACGCAGTATTTT. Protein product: CASSHEDLAGAVDTQYF.

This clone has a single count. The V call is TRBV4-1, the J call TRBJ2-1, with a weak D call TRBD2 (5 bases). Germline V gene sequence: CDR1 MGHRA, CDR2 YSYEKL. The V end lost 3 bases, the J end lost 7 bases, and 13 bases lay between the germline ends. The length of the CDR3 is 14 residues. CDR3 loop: CASSHPPGRNEQFF. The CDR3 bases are TGCGCCAGCAGCCACCCTCCGGGAAGGAATGAGCAGTTCTTC.

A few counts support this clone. The DNA for the CDR3 is TGCGCCAGCAGCCCGGTGGTAGCGGGAGCCTACGAGCAGTACTTC. Translated: CASSPVVAGAYEQYF. The V and J genes are TRBV5-1 and TRBJ2-7, with 9 bases identical to TRBD2. Germline V gene data show CDR1 as SGHRS and CDR2 as YFSETQ. This CDR3 has 15 amino acids. Trimming cost V 4 bases and J 2 bases; bases outside gene matches: 7.

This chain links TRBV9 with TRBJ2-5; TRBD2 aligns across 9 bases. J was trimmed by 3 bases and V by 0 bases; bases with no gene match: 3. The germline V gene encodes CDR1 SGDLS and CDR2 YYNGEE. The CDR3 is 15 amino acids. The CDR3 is CASSVAAGGKETQYF. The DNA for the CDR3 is TGTGCCAGCAGCGTAGCAGCGGGAGGAAAAGAGACCCAGTACTTC.

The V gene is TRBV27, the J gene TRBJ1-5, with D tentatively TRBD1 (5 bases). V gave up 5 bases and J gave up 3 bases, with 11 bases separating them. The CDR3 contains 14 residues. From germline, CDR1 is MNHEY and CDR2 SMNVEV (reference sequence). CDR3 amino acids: CASSRRGINQPQHF. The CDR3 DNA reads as TGTGCCAGCAGTAGACGGGGGATCAATCAGCCCCAGCATTTT.

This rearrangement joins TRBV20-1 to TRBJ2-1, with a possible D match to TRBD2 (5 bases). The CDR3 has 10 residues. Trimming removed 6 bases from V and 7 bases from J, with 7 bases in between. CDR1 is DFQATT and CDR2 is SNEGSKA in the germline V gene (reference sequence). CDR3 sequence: CSAERNEQFF. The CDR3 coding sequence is TGCAGTGCAGAGCGGAATGAGCAGTTCTTC.

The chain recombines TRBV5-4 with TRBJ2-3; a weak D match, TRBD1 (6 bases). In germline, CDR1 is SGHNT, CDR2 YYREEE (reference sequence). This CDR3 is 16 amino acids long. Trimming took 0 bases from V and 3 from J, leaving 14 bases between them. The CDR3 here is CASSLDLGARTDTQYF. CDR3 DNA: TGTGCCAGCAGCTTGGATCTGGGGGCGAGGACAGATACGCAGTATTTT.